The 18 T cell receptor beta chains in this list originate from one sample, sequenced in a study of cytomegalovirus exposure and HLA in healthy donors. 60 Vbeta and 13 Jbeta primers were used in PCR. The table came from immunoSEQ multiplex PCR; TCRdb's copy has only in-frame clones and leaves some out. This table has roughly 190,000 clones, approximately 70% appearing once. The sequenced sample consisted of PBMCs. The receptors originated from a woman aged 25 to 45 in good health and CMV-seropositive.

The J gene is TRBJ2-2, the V gene TRBV29-1; D is perhaps TRBD1 (6 bases). Trimming removed 2 bases at V and 2 bases at J, with 9 bases between. CDR3 size: 14 residues. Germline-derived CDR1 and CDR2 are SQVTM and ANQGSEA. CDR3 loop: CSVEKGVNTGELFF. In DNA form, the CDR3 reads TGCAGCGTTGAAAAGGGGGTTAACACCGGGGAGCTGTTTTTT.

With respect to this clone: The sample contains more than one DNA sequence encoding this CDR3. The V call is TRBV27, the J call TRBJ2-1, with D tentatively TRBD1 (5 bases). The CDR3 is 13 amino acids. CDR1 is MNHEY and CDR2 is SMNVEV in the germline V gene (reference sequence). Trimming removed 1 base at V and 6 bases at J, with 7 bases between. Here the CDR3 DNA reads TGTGCCAGCAGTTTATACCAGGGCAATGAGCAGTTCTTC. It yields the protein CASSLYQGNEQFF.

V usage is TRBV27 and J usage is TRBJ2-1, with 7 bases matching TRBD1. J was trimmed by 4 bases and V by 3 bases; bases with no gene match: 9. CDR3 size: 16 residues. Germline lookup yields CDR1 MNHEY and CDR2 SMNVEV (reference sequence). The CDR3 here is CASSFNSGTAYNEQFF. The CDR3 DNA is TGTGCCAGCAGTTTTAATTCCGGGACAGCTTACAATGAGCAGTTCTTC.

This chain joins TRBV6-1 and TRBJ2-7; D is possibly TRBD2 (5 bases). The CDR3 runs 13 residues. The V gene lost 3 bases and the J gene lost 8 bases, with 14 bases spanning the gap. Germline V CDR1 and CDR2: MNHNS, SASEGT. The CDR3 loop is CASSDGKSVKQYF. In DNA form, the CDR3 reads TGTGCCAGCAGTGACGGGAAGTCCGTCAAGCAGTACTTC.

The rearrangement uses TRBV28 and TRBJ1-1; D unclear. The CDR3 consists of 13 residues. Trimming removed 7 bases at V and 8 bases at J, with 17 bases between. Germline V gives CDR1 MDHEN, CDR2 SYDVKM. The CDR3 sequence is CASTAYAPVEAFF. The CDR3 nucleotides are TGTGCCAGCACCGCCTATGCGCCCGTAGAAGCTTTCTTT.

The chain recombines TRBV2 with TRBJ2-7; D is perhaps TRBD2 (6 bases). CDR3 size: 14 residues. The germline V gene encodes CDR1 SNHLY and CDR2 FYNNEI. V was cut by 4 bases and J by 3 bases, with 13 bases left in between. In nucleotides, the CDR3 is TGTGCCAGCAGTGGAACGGCCGGGGGCTACGAGCAGTACTTC. Translation: CASSGTAGGYEQYF.

The gene calls are TRBV27 and TRBJ1-2, with TRBD1 as a possible D gene (5 bases). Germline V gene data show CDR1 as MNHEY and CDR2 as SMNVEV (reference sequence). Trimming left V 7 bases short and J 5 bases short, with 8 bases between. This CDR3 spans 11 amino acids. The CDR3 nucleotides read TGTGCCAGCACCTCAGGGTATGGCTACACCTTC. Its protein product is CASTSGYGYTF.

V gene TRBV4-1 combines with J gene TRBJ1-1; D not certain. Germline lookup yields CDR1 MGHRA and CDR2 YSYEKL. The CDR3 loop spans 16 amino acids. The germline V and J ends were trimmed by 3 bases and 0 bases, with 14 bases remaining between them. The CDR3 region has the DNA TGCGCCAGCAGCCACCCATTCGGCCAGGTGAACACTGAAGCTTTCTTT. This encodes CASSHPFGQVNTEAFF.

The chain uses TRBV4-1 and TRBJ1-3; D is undetermined. Deletions cut 1 base from V and 3 bases from J, with 7 bases between. Germline V lookup: CDR1 MGHRA, CDR2 YSYEKL. The CDR3 totals 14 residues. In DNA, the CDR3 is TGCGCCAGCAGCCAAGTAAACAGTGGAAACACCATATATTTT. Amino acids: CASSQVNSGNTIYF.

Only a few counts were recorded for this clone. V gene TRBV4-1 combines with J gene TRBJ2-3; possibly TRBD2 for D (6 bases). Trimming pared 5 bases from V and 6 bases from J, leaving 12 bases between. Germline CDR1 and CDR2: MGHRA and YSYEKL. This CDR3 spans 13 amino acids. CDR3 nucleotide sequence: TGCGCCAGCAGCTTGACTAGAACGGATACGCAGTATTTT. Its protein is CASSLTRTDTQYF.

The chain combines TRBV4-1 with TRBJ2-3, with TRBD1 matching over 9 bases. Germline values: CDR1 MGHRA, CDR2 YSYEKL. The CDR3 is 14 amino acids. The junction had 8 bases not matched to a gene; V was cut back by 5 bases and J by 8 bases. The CDR3 nucleotides are TGCGCCAGCAGCGCCCCGGGACAGGGCGGTACGCAGTATTTT. This sequence encodes CASSAPGQGGTQYF.

The chain combines TRBV5-1 with TRBJ1-2; D is perhaps TRBD1 (5 bases). CDR3 length: 14 amino acids. With 3 bases removed from V and 5 bases from J, the gap between germline ends came to 14 bases. The germline V gene has CDR1 SGHRS and CDR2 YFSETQ. CDR3 coding DNA: TGCGCCAGCAGCTCGGGGGACCTAGAATATGGCTACACCTTC. Translation: CASSSGDLEYGYTF.

The chain combines TRBV13 with TRBJ2-1; 10 bases agree with TRBD2. After removal of 6 bases from V and 6 bases from J, the junction contained 5 bases not matched to a gene. Germline CDR1 and CDR2: PRHDT and FYEKMQ (reference sequence). CDR3 length equals 14 residues. The CDR3 DNA is TGTGCCAGCAGTCAAGCGGGAGGGCCCAATGAGCAGTTCTTC. Amino acid sequence: CASSQAGGPNEQFF.

This clone came up a few times. This rearrangement joins TRBV5-1 to TRBJ1-5; the D gene is possibly TRBD1 (5 bases). Trimming cost V 4 bases and J 6 bases, with 5 bases left between them. Germline V gives CDR1 SGHRS, CDR2 YFSETQ. The CDR3 runs to 11 residues. The CDR3: CASSQGQPQHF. The CDR3 DNA is TGCGCCAGCAGCCAGGGTCAGCCCCAGCATTTT.

The V gene is TRBV7-6, the J gene TRBJ1-2, with D tentatively TRBD1 (5 bases). Germline V gene lookup returns CDR1 SGHVS and CDR2 FNYEAQ. This CDR3 region has 14 residues. V shed 2 bases and J shed 4 bases, with 11 bases lying between them. The CDR3 DNA reads as TGTGCCAGCAGCTTATCAGCGACAGCCTATGGCTACACCTTC. Translating it yields CASSLSATAYGYTF.

This rearrangement joins TRBV27 to TRBJ1-1; D remains ambiguous. The germline gives CDR1 MNHEY, CDR2 SMNVEV (reference sequence). The V end was cut by 6 bases, the J end by 1 base, with 15 bases between. The CDR3 consists of 15 residues. CDR3 coding DNA: TGTGCCAGCAGCCTCTCTTTAGTCGGGAACACTGAAGCTTTCTTT. This gives the protein CASSLSLVGNTEAFF.

CDR3 protein: CASSLYLGPGKAFF. The DNA for the CDR3 is TGTGCCAGCAGTTTATATTTAGGGCCCGGGAAAGCTTTCTTT. This chain joins TRBV28 and TRBJ1-1, with D unclear. V was pared by 1 base and J by 9 bases, with 15 bases between. Per the germline V gene, CDR1 is MDHEN and CDR2 is SYDVKM. The CDR3 covers 14 residues.

As to this clone: At one boundary the junction diverges from the germline segment, which might be a read error. V gene TRBV9 combines with J gene TRBJ2-1; 10 nucleotides match TRBD2. CDR1 and CDR2 (germline): SGDLS, YYNGEE. The CDR3 length is 16 residues. The CDR3, as DNA: TGTGCCAACAGCGCCATAGCGGGAGGAAGGTACAATGAGCAGTTCTTC. Encoded protein: CANSAIAGGRYNEQFF.